The TCR beta chain under discussion was sequenced for a study of T cells in pancreatic ductal adenocarcinoma. Study conclusions and caveats: Results skew toward the minority of patients with early-stage disease. Blood had more productive templates and about 7.9-fold more unique clonotypes than tumor. Mean clonality was around 0.1 in tumors and about 0.069 in blood, not significantly different. Tumors hold more CD45RO+ effector T cells, which may bias toward lower diversity.

CDR3 length equals 17 residues. Germline V gives CDR1 SGHRS, CDR2 YFSETQ. Losses at the gene ends were 0 bases for V and 6 bases for J; bases not matched to a gene: 10. Surgery without prior neoadjuvant therapy was the treatment of the selected pancreatic ductal adenocarcinoma patients. Note on this clone: What it recognizes is unknown.

Libraries were prepared by immunoSEQ multiplex PCR; TCRdb keeps only in-frame clonotypes and omits some of them. The sample shows around 16,000 clones, approximately 89% of them seen only once. Sequencing was carried out using PBMCs. V usage is TRBV5-1 and J usage is TRBJ2-2, with 8 bases lining up with TRBD1. The source of this sequence is a human donor with pancreatic ductal adenocarcinoma. CDR3 residues: CASSLAADRGGPGELFF. In DNA, the CDR3 is TGCGCCAGCAGCTTGGCCGCAGACAGGGGCGGGCCCGGGGAGCTGTTTTTT.